This T cell receptor beta chain derives from a study of blood T cell repertoires in COVID-19. Turning to the study itself: Samples came from the United States, Italy and Spain, spanning acute and convalescent COVID-19. PBMCs, B-cell-depleted T cells, or T cells provided the cDNA or gDNA that made up the material.

This CDR3 comprises 14 residues. Looked up from germline, CDR1 is SEHNR and CDR2 is FQNEAQ (reference sequence). Deletions cut 1 base from V and 6 bases from J, with 7 bases between. Original data processing: Amplifying reference gene primers gave estimates of nucleated cell counts. Libraries were prepared by immunoSEQ multiplex PCR; TCRdb keeps only in-frame clonotypes and omits some of them. Clone size and V and J calls were adopted from that table, with D and trimming inferred from the DNA. The sample contains approximately 200,000 clones, 85% to 90% of which appear only once. The chain joins TRBV7-9 to TRBJ1-6; no definite D call. The origin of this receptor is a woman in her thirties or forties with acute COVID-19. Source material: PBMCs or T cells enriched from blood (not recorded which). The CDR3 sequence: CASSLGTPNSPLHF. The CDR3 DNA sequence: TGTGCCAGCAGCTTAGGGACTCCTAATTCACCCCTCCACTTT. The whole variable domain, remainder taken from reference TRBV7-9 and TRBJ1-6, is DTGVSQNPRHKITKRGQNVTFRCDPISEHNRLYWYRQTLGQGPEFLTYFQNEAQLEKSRLLSDRFSAERPKGSFSTLEIQRTEQGDSAMYLCASSLGTPNSPLHFGNGTRLTVT.